This T cell receptor beta chain was documented in a study of molecular identifiers for immune sequencing clone quantification. TCRdb re-called the PCR reads through MiXCR, storing one row per CDR3 protein. The table shows about 500,000 distinct CDR3 sequences, with about 26% occurring only once. Trimming cost V 5 bases and J 2 bases; bases outside gene matches: 7. The CDR3 consists of 15 residues. Germline loops: CDR1 LGHNA, CDR2 YSLEER. Study-wide findings and caveats: The share of molecules held by clones above 20 RNA copies was over 97% in effector cells and under 1% in naive cells.

This clonotype was counted at least ten times. Its antigen remains unknown. The receptor comes from a human donor in good health. Some libraries in this study had Jurkat cell RNA spiked in. Sequencing input: naive CD8+ T cells from blood, with Jurkat cell RNA spiked in. Subset specified: FACS-sorted CD8+CD4-CCR7+CD45RA+ naive T cells. The genes are TRBV4-3 and TRBJ2-7, with 9 bases identical to TRBD1. The CDR3 protein is CASSSSGTGTYEQYF. CDR3 nucleotide sequence: TGCGCCAGCAGCTCCTCCGGGACAGGGACCTACGAGCAGTACTTC.